This entry concerns a single TCR beta chain. CDR1 is SGHNT and CDR2 is YYREEE in the germline V gene (reference sequence). The V and J ends lost 2 bases and 2 bases, in that order; junction bases with no gene match: 0. The CDR3 extends over 13 amino acids. Random hexamers were used to reverse transcribe about 0.45 to 1 ug of RNA. TCRdb used MiXCR to reprocess the immunoSEQ multiplex PCR reads, holding one entry per CDR3 protein. The sample has tens of thousands of distinct CDR3 sequences; around 96% are singletons. This sample is drawn from a study of CD8 T cells in Susac syndrome. Sequencing was performed on CD8+ T cells from PBMCs. The receptor was isolated from a human donor with Susac syndrome. V usage is TRBV5-4 and J usage is TRBJ2-7; 8 positions agree with TRBD2. The CDR3 DNA is TGTGCCAGCAGCTTTAGCGGGGCCTACGAGCAGTACTTC. This codes for CASSFSGAYEQYF.